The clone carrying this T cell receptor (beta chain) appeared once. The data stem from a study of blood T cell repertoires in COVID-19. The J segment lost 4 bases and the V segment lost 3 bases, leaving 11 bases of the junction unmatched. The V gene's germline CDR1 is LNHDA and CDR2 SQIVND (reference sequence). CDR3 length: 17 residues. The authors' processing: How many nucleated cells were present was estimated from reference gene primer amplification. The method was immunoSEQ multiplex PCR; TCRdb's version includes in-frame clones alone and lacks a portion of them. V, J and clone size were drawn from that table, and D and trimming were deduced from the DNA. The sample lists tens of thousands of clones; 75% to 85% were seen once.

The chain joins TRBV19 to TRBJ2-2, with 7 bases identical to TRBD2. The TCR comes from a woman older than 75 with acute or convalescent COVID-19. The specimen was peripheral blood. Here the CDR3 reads CASSISTSLVSTGELFF. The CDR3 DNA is TGTGCCAGTAGTATCTCGACTAGCTTGGTCTCCACCGGGGAGCTGTTTTTT.